The 27 T cell receptor beta chains reported below all come from one sample, sequenced in a study of blood T cells in healthy people across ages. For the second PCR, which ran for roughly 6 to 12 cycles, a sample-barcoded 5' primer and a J-beta primer mix were used. Using its own MiXCR run on the 5' RACE reads, TCRdb lists one record per CDR3 protein. The data hold some 700,000 distinct CDR3 sequences, with about 42% observed a single time. The sample consisted of blood. Receptors originate from a woman aged 55-70 years in good health.

The chain combines TRBV12-3 or TRBV12-4 with TRBJ2-7; D remains unclear. The last part of the DNA fits TRBJ2-5 better; the J call may be wrong. This CDR3 spans 14 amino acids. CDR3 sequence: CASSLADKSWTQYF. The CDR3 DNA is TGTGCCAGCAGTTTAGCCGATAAGAGTTGGACCCAGTACTTC.

This chain connects TRBV5-1 to TRBJ2-1, with 8 bases that match TRBD1. V shed 1 base and J 7 bases; nucleotides not matched to a gene: 7. Germline V gene data show CDR1 as SGHRS and CDR2 as YFSETQ. The CDR3 totals 15 residues. The CDR3, as DNA: TGCGCCAGCAGCTTGCAGGGGGCTTCTTTAAATGAGCAGTTCTTC. Translation gives CASSLQGASLNEQFF.

This sequence joins TRBV6-6 and TRBJ2-2; D possibly corresponds to TRBD1 (6 bases). This CDR3 contains 14 residues. In germline, CDR1 is MNHNY, CDR2 SVGAGI (reference sequence). V lost 7 bases and J 5 bases, leaving 14 bases between the germline ends. In DNA, the CDR3 is TGTGCCAGCACGTTAGGGGGTTCGACCGGGGAGCTGTTTTTT. Protein: CASTLGGSTGELFF.

In its sample, this clonotype was seen a few times. The genes are TRBV6-2 or TRBV6-3 and TRBJ2-5; unclear D gene. Germline V lookup: CDR1 MNHEY, CDR2 SVGEGT. CDR3 length: 13 amino acids. With 3 bases removed from V and 5 bases from J, the gap between germline ends came to 10 bases. CDR3: CASSYFQAETQYF. The CDR3 DNA is TGTGCCAGCAGTTATTTCCAGGCGGAGACCCAGTACTTC.

This clonotype was counted at least ten times. V usage is TRBV13 and J usage is TRBJ1-2; the D gene is possibly TRBD1 (5 bases). V was trimmed by 6 bases and J by 4 bases, leaving 12 bases between them. Germline V gene sequence: CDR1 PRHDT, CDR2 FYEKMQ (reference sequence). The CDR3 runs to 13 residues. The chain's CDR3 is CASRKGNIYGYTF. In nucleotides, the CDR3 is TGTGCCAGCAGAAAGGGGAACATCTATGGCTACACCTTC. The full variable domain, rest sourced from reference TRBV13 and TRBJ1-2, is AAGVIQSPRHLIKEKRETATLKCYPIPRHDTVYWYQQGPGQDPQFLISFYEKMQSDKGSIPDRFSAQQFSDYHSELNMSSLELGDSALYFCASRKGNIYGYTFGSGTRLTVV.

This chain links TRBV24-1 with TRBJ2-1, with 7 bases that match TRBD2. The DNA end favors TRBJ2-7, so the J call may be wrong. Germline values: CDR1 KGHDR, CDR2 SFDVKD. The CDR3 is 15 residues long. DNA for the CDR3: TGTGCCACCAGTCGAGCCGGGGGGAACTACAATGAGCAGTACTTC. It encodes CATSRAGGNYNEQYF.

This chain uses TRBV7-2 with TRBJ2-4, with D perhaps matching TRBD1 (6 bases). Judging by the DNA end, TRBJ2-7 fits better; the J call may be wrong. The CDR3 loop spans 13 amino acids. Germline CDR1 SGHTA, CDR2 FQGNSA. The CDR3 spells CASSLTGLYEQYF. Here the CDR3 DNA reads TGTGCCAGCAGCTTAACAGGGCTTTACGAGCAGTACTTC.

This clonotype occurred many times. The chain combines TRBV12-3 or TRBV12-4 with TRBJ2-7; the D gene is possibly TRBD2 (6 bases). CDR3 length equals 14 residues. V lost 6 bases and J 0 bases, leaving 12 bases between the germline ends. This CDR3 reads CASSKGLGSYEQYF. In DNA form, the CDR3 reads TGTGCCAGCAGCAAGGGACTGGGCTCCTACGAGCAGTACTTC.

This rearrangement joins TRBV6-2 or TRBV6-3 to TRBJ1-1, with a weak D call TRBD1 (6 bases). The CDR3 spans 18 residues. CDR1 is MNHEY and CDR2 is SVGEGT in the germline V gene. Trimming shortened V by 4 bases and J by 0 bases, and 21 bases separated the two germline ends. CDR3 DNA sequence: TGTGCCAGCAGTTTGGTGAATAACAGGGCAGGGATGAACACTGAAGCTTTCTTT. This encodes CASSLVNNRAGMNTEAFF.

Concerning this clonotype itself: One junction end does not reproduce the germline sequence, and a read error may be involved. The J gene is TRBJ1-4, the V gene TRBV19; possibly TRBD1 for D (5 bases). CDR1 is LNHDA and CDR2 is SQIVND in the germline V gene (reference sequence). This CDR3 is built from 12 residues. The CDR3 nucleotides read TGTGCTAGTAGGAGGGGTGCGGAAAAACTGTTTTTT. This translates into CASRRGAEKLFF.

The chain couples TRBV5-6 to TRBJ2-1, with 11 bases lining up with TRBD1. The CDR3 totals 16 residues. The V gene's germline CDR1 is SGHDT and CDR2 YYEEEE. V lost 0 bases to trimming and J lost 7 bases; unmatched junction nucleotides: 6. The CDR3 reads CASSLGGQGVRNEQFF. The CDR3 nucleotides are TGTGCCAGCAGCTTGGGGGGACAGGGGGTAAGAAATGAGCAGTTCTTC.

This clonotype appeared many times. Just one base apart from a much larger clone, this may be a read error. This chain uses TRBV12-5 with TRBJ2-7, with D unclear. Looked up from germline, CDR1 is LGHNT and CDR2 is FRNRAP. V was shortened by 2 bases and J by 7 bases, with 9 bases between the two germline ends. The CDR3 consists of 12 residues. CDR3 amino acids: CASGLRMNEQYF. In DNA form, the CDR3 reads TGTGCTAGTGGTTTGCGGATGAATGAGCAGTACTTC. The variable domain in full, completed from reference TRBV12-5 and TRBJ2-7, reads DARVTQTPRHKVTEMGQEVTMRCQPILGHNTVFWYRQTMMQGLELLAYFRNRAPLDDSGMPKDRFSAEMPDATLATLKIQPSEPRDSAVYFCASGLRMNEQYFGPGTRLTVT.

The gene calls are TRBV2 and TRBJ1-5; D is possibly TRBD1 (5 bases). The V gene lost 10 bases and the J gene lost 1 base, with 14 bases spanning the gap. The CDR3 contains 14 residues. CDR1 and CDR2 (germline): SNHLY, FYNNEI. CDR3 nucleotides: TGTGCCACCCGACCGGGGGGGAGCAATCAGCCCCAGCATTTT. Translated: CATRPGGSNQPQHF.

In DNA, the CDR3 is TGTGCCAGCACCTTGACAGGCGTGAACACCGGGGAGCTGTTTTTT. As protein: CASTLTGVNTGELFF. This rearrangement joins TRBV27 to TRBJ2-2, with D tentatively TRBD1 (6 bases). Germline CDR1 MNHEY, CDR2 SMNVEV (reference sequence). The CDR3 has 15 residues. The V gene lost 7 bases and the J gene lost 1 base, with 13 bases spanning the gap.

This chain links TRBV9 with TRBJ1-6, with a possible D match to TRBD1 (6 bases). The CDR3 runs 16 residues. The ends were cut back, 5 bases at V and 2 bases at J, with 14 bases in the middle. Germline V gene sequence: CDR1 SGDLS, CDR2 YYNGEE. The CDR3 sequence is CASRYRESTYNSPLHF. In DNA form, the CDR3 reads TGTGCCAGCAGATACAGGGAAAGCACCTATAATTCACCCCTCCACTTT.

The table lists this clonotype with a few counts. This chain connects TRBV28 to TRBJ2-3, with D possibly being TRBD2 (6 bases). The CDR3 extends over 13 amino acids. The V end was cut by 7 bases, the J end by 2 bases, with 10 bases between. The germline gives CDR1 MDHEN, CDR2 SYDVKM. In DNA form, the CDR3 reads TGTGCCAGCAAGGGCGGGGACACAGATACGCAGTATTTT. This translates into CASKGGDTDTQYF.

The gene calls are TRBV5-1 and TRBJ1-4, with D possibly matching TRBD1 (5 bases). Deletions cut 6 bases from V and 7 bases from J, with 22 bases between. The CDR3 sequence is 16 residues long. Germline V lookup: CDR1 SGHRS, CDR2 YFSETQ. CDR3 nucleotides: TGCGCCAGCAAAATGCCTACAGGAGAATCAGGTGAAAAACTGTTTTTT. Translated, it gives CASKMPTGESGEKLFF.

Notes on this clonotype: It may be a read error: a sequence one base away is much more abundant. The CDR3 DNA reads as TGTGCCAGCAGACAAAAAGAGACCCAGTACTTC. Its translation is CASRQKETQYF. The J gene is TRBJ2-5, the V gene TRBV11-2, with no clear D. Germline CDR1 and CDR2: SGHAT and FQNNGV. The V end lost 6 bases, the J end lost 3 bases, and 5 bases lay between the germline ends. The CDR3 is 11 amino acids.

This clonotype was counted ten times or more. The rearrangement links TRBV24-1 to TRBJ2-1; the D call may be TRBD1 or TRBD2 (6 bases each). Trimming took off 5 bases at V and 0 bases at J, with 7 bases between the two ends. The length of the CDR3 is 14 residues. Per germline, CDR1 KGHDR and CDR2 SFDVKD. CDR3 nucleotide sequence: TGTGCCACCAGTGGGGGGGCCTCCTACAATGAGCAGTTCTTC. This encodes CATSGGASYNEQFF.

There are many counts of this clonotype. The chain uses TRBV20-1 and TRBJ2-5, with D possibly TRBD1 on 6 matching bases. V was pared by 4 bases and J by 5 bases, with 14 bases between. Germline V lookup: CDR1 DFQATT, CDR2 SNEGSKA (reference sequence). The CDR3 loop spans 13 amino acids. CDR3 sequence: CSAKGQRLETQYF. The CDR3 coding sequence is TGCAGTGCTAAAGGACAGCGATTGGAGACCCAGTACTTC.

The table lists this clonotype with a few counts. The V and J genes are TRBV29-1 and TRBJ1-6; possible D gene TRBD1, 6 bases. CDR3 length: 14 residues. Per germline, CDR1 SQVTM and CDR2 ANQGSEA. V was shortened by 4 bases and J by 8 bases, with 15 bases between the two germline ends. CDR3: CSVATGSSDSPLHF. For the CDR3, the DNA is TGCAGCGTTGCGACAGGTTCCTCGGATTCACCCCTCCACTTT.

This clonotype was recorded only once. The junction differs from germline at one of its ends, possibly a read error. The CDR3 region has the DNA TGTGCCAGCGGTACTAGCGGGAGAGAAGATGCGCAGTATTTT. This sequence encodes CASGTSGREDAQYF. The rearrangement joins TRBV12-3 or TRBV12-4 to TRBJ2-3; TRBD2 matches 11 bases. The CDR3 runs to 14 residues.

This clonotype was seen ten or more times. The V and J genes are TRBV3-1 and TRBJ2-1; TRBD1 agrees at 11 bases. This CDR3 spans 16 amino acids. CDR1 and CDR2 from the germline V gene are LGHDT and YNNKEL (reference sequence). The ends lost 2 bases at V and 5 bases at J; junction bases unmatched: 5. The CDR3: CASSQRRDRGNNEQFF. The CDR3 DNA is TGTGCCAGCAGCCAACGTCGGGACAGGGGGAACAATGAGCAGTTCTTC.

Here the CDR3 reads CASSTGTATSYEQYF. The CDR3, as DNA: TGTGCCAGCAGTACCGGGACAGCCACCTCCTACGAGCAGTACTTC. The chain combines TRBV5-6 with TRBJ2-7, with TRBD1 identical over 7 bases. Germline trimming cut 5 bases from V and 0 bases from J; bases unmatched to any gene: 8. The CDR3 has 15 residues. The germline V gene encodes CDR1 SGHDT and CDR2 YYEEEE. Complete variable domain (other parts from reference TRBV5-6 and TRBJ2-7): DAGVTQSPTHLIKTRGQQVTLRCSPKSGHDTVSWYQQALGQGPQFIFQYYEEEERQRGNFPDRFSGHQFPNYSSELNVNALLLGDSALYLCASSTGTATSYEQYFGPGTRLTVT.

This chain links TRBV3-1 with TRBJ2-2, with D possibly matching TRBD1 (5 bases). Germline CDR1 is LGHDT and CDR2 is YNNKEL (reference sequence). Trimming shortened V by 0 bases and J by 6 bases, and 11 bases separated the two germline ends. The CDR3 has 15 residues. CDR3 nucleotide sequence: TGTGCCAGCAGCCAAGAACCCAGGGCGTCCGGGGAGCTGTTTTTT. It encodes CASSQEPRASGELFF.

This clonotype was seen a few times. The chain links TRBV6-1 to TRBJ2-7, with TRBD1 identical over 10 bases. This CDR3 has 14 residues. The V gene's germline CDR1 is MNHNS and CDR2 SASEGT. The trim removed 4 bases at V and 4 bases at J, leaving 4 bases unmatched. CDR3 nucleotides: TGTGCCAGCAGTGGCCGGGACAGGGGTTACGAGCAGTACTTC. It encodes CASSGRDRGYEQYF.

This sequence joins TRBV7-3 and TRBJ2-1, with TRBD2 matching 8 bases. The CDR3 is made up of 15 amino acids. Trimming cost V 4 bases and J 10 bases; bases outside gene matches: 12. From germline, CDR1 is SGHTA and CDR2 FQGTGA. The DNA of the CDR3 is TGTGCCAGCAGCTCCTCGGGACTAGGCGATTGGGAGCAGTTCTTC. Residues: CASSSSGLGDWEQFF. The whole variable domain, filled in from reference TRBV7-3 and TRBJ2-1, reads GAGVSQTPSNKVTEKGKYVELRCDPISGHTALYWYRQSLGQGPEFLIYFQGTGAADDSGLPNDRFFAVRPEGSVSTLKIQRTERGDSAVYLCASSSSGLGDWEQFFGPGTRLTVL.